Here is one T cell receptor beta chain with its context. The target antigen is unknown. Regarding time point: baseline pretreatment blood. Treatment indicated: 15 Gy SBRT to primary tumor, nephrectomy 4 weeks later. Clear cell pathology was present in this patient's renal cell carcinoma. Method: immunoSEQ multiplex PCR; TCRdb's copy keeps in-frame clones and lacks some. The sample has more than 95,000 clones; around 80% are singletons. The CDR3 sequence is 14 residues long. V lost 3 bases, J lost 0 bases, and 10 bases lay in between. Germline CDR1 is SGHDT and CDR2 is YYEEEE. The data were taken from a study of radiation and T cells in renal cell carcinoma. Notes on the study in general: In blood, top tumor clones expanded by 2 weeks, shrinking by 4.

This rearrangement joins TRBV5-6 to TRBJ2-7; tentatively, D is TRBD1 or TRBD2 (5 bases each). The source is a woman aged 55-69 years with renal cell carcinoma. The sequenced sample was blood, obtained from a patient whose treatment included radiotherapy and nephrectomy. The CDR3 reads CASSWGDSSYEQYF. CDR3 in DNA: TGTGCCAGCAGCTGGGGAGACAGCTCCTACGAGCAGTACTTC.